The rows below give T cell receptor beta chains drawn from one sample of a study of T cells in Graves' hyperthyroidism and ophthalmopathy. One entry per CDR3 protein results from TCRdb running MiXCR on the multiplex PCR reads. This sample has about 360,000 distinct CDR3 sequences, with about 13% found just once. Sequencing input: blood. These receptors were taken from a woman younger than 35 with Graves' hyperthyroidism. The CDR3 runs from the conserved cysteine through the conserved F or W. A D gene is named only where the DNA matches it firmly. A clone size is listed for some rows: how often the clone was seen (once, few, many), or a class if it is expanded.

abundance: many; v_gene: TRBV5-5; d_gene: TRBD1; j_gene: TRBJ2-1; CDR3nt: TGTGCCAGCAGCCCCCCTTACCGGGACAGACAGAATGAGCAGTTCTTC; CDR3aa: CASSPPYRDRQNEQFF
abundance: many; v_gene: TRBV11-2; d_gene: TRBD2; j_gene: TRBJ2-3; CDR3nt: TGTGCCAGCAGCTTTTCCTTTCTCGCGGGGGGCACAGATACGCAGTATTTT; CDR3aa: CASSFSFLAGGTDTQYF
abundance: many; v_gene: TRBV27; d_gene: TRBD1; j_gene: TRBJ2-5; CDR3nt: TGTGCCAGTACAGGGGATTCGGAGACCCAGTACTTC; CDR3aa: CASTGDSETQYF
abundance: many; v_gene: TRBV7-6; d_gene: TRBD1; j_gene: TRBJ2-7; CDR3nt: TGTGCCAGCAGGGTGGACAGGGCCGGCGAGCAGTACTTC; CDR3aa: CASRVDRAGEQYF
abundance: many; v_gene: TRBV13; d_gene: TRBD1; j_gene: TRBJ2-7; CDR3nt: TGTGCCAGCAGCCTTAGGGGGCCTCACTACGAGCAGTACTTC; CDR3aa: CASSLRGPHYEQYF
abundance: -; v_gene: TRBV6-1; d_gene: -; j_gene: TRBJ1-5; CDR3nt: TGTGCCAGCAGTCGGCAGGCAAGCAATCAGCCCCAGCATTTT; CDR3aa: CASSRQASNQPQHF
abundance: many; v_gene: TRBV7-3; d_gene: -; j_gene: TRBJ2-1; CDR3nt: TGTGCCAGCAGCTTAGGTGGTGGGGGGAGTGAGCAGTTCTTC; CDR3aa: CASSLGGGGSEQFF
abundance: many; v_gene: TRBV7-9; d_gene: -; j_gene: TRBJ2-5; CDR3nt: TGTGCCAGCAGCGCTGGGGTTGGGGGCTATATCTGGGAGACCCAGTACTTC; CDR3aa: CASSAGVGGYIWETQYF
abundance: many; v_gene: TRBV5-1; d_gene: -; j_gene: TRBJ2-7; CDR3nt: TGCGCCAGCAGCTTGGATGCCGACAGCCTACCTCGGTACGAGCAGTACTTC; CDR3aa: CASSLDADSLPRYEQYF
abundance: many; v_gene: TRBV3-1; d_gene: TRBD2; j_gene: TRBJ2-3; CDR3nt: TGTGCCAGCAGCCTGACTAGCTCCACAGATACGCAGTATTTT; CDR3aa: CASSLTSSTDTQYF
abundance: -; v_gene: TRBV28; d_gene: -; j_gene: TRBJ1-5; CDR3nt: TGTGCCAGCAGTTTTCGTAGGAGCCTTAGCAATCAGCCCCAGCATTTT; CDR3aa: CASSFRRSLSNQPQHF
abundance: -; v_gene: TRBV6-2/TRBV6-3; d_gene: TRBD2; j_gene: TRBJ2-5; CDR3nt: TGTGCCAGCAGCCTACTCGGACTAGCGGAGATGCAAGAGACCCAGTACTTC; CDR3aa: CASSLLGLAEMQETQYF
abundance: many; v_gene: TRBV10-3; d_gene: TRBD2; j_gene: TRBJ2-7; CDR3nt: TGTGCCATCAGTGAGGGACTAGCGGGGGCCTCCTACGAGCAGTACTTC; CDR3aa: CAISEGLAGASYEQYF
abundance: many; v_gene: TRBV3-1; d_gene: -; j_gene: TRBJ1-4; CDR3nt: TGTGCCAGCAGCCTCCCAGTACAGGGACGTGGCGAAAAACTGTTTTTT; CDR3aa: CASSLPVQGRGEKLFF
abundance: few; v_gene: TRBV19; d_gene: -; j_gene: TRBJ1-1; CDR3nt: TGTGCCAGTAGTATTGGGGGGCAGGTAACGAACACTGAAGCTTTCTTT; CDR3aa: CASSIGGQVTNTEAFF
abundance: many; v_gene: TRBV3-1; d_gene: -; j_gene: TRBJ2-3; CDR3nt: TGTGCCAGCAGCCACTACTCCCGGGACACAGATACGCAGTATTTT; CDR3aa: CASSHYSRDTDTQYF
abundance: -; v_gene: TRBV27; d_gene: TRBD1; j_gene: TRBJ2-1; CDR3nt: TGTGCCAGCAGTTTCACGACAGGGAATGAGCAGTTCTTC; CDR3aa: CASSFTTGNEQFF
abundance: many; v_gene: TRBV7-8; d_gene: TRBD1; j_gene: TRBJ1-2; CDR3nt: TGTGCCAGCAGCCCCATGGGGACAGGGGATGGCTACACCTTC; CDR3aa: CASSPMGTGDGYTF
abundance: few; v_gene: TRBV19; d_gene: -; j_gene: TRBJ1-5; CDR3nt: TGTGCCAGTAGTCCCCAGTTCAATCAGCCCCAGCATTTT; CDR3aa: CASSPQFNQPQHF
abundance: few; v_gene: TRBV4-1; d_gene: -; j_gene: TRBJ1-5; CDR3nt: TGCGCCAGCAGCCCATACAGCAATAGCAATCAGCCCCAGCATTTT; CDR3aa: CASSPYSNSNQPQHF
abundance: few; v_gene: TRBV20-1; d_gene: -; j_gene: TRBJ2-7; CDR3nt: TGCAGTGCCGCCCGTACAGGAACCTACGAGCAGTACTTC; CDR3aa: CSAARTGTYEQYF
abundance: many; v_gene: TRBV9; d_gene: -; j_gene: TRBJ1-1; CDR3nt: TGTGCCAGCAGCACCCCAGGGGAGGCAGCTTTCTTT; CDR3aa: CASSTPGEAAFF
abundance: few; v_gene: TRBV19; d_gene: -; j_gene: TRBJ1-2; CDR3nt: TGTGCCAGTAGTATTCGCGGCAGCAGTTTGTATGGCTACACCTTC; CDR3aa: CASSIRGSSLYGYTF
abundance: many; v_gene: TRBV20-1; d_gene: TRBD1; j_gene: TRBJ1-2; CDR3nt: TGCAGTGCTAACTGGAGGACAGGATCAGATGGCTACACCTTC; CDR3aa: CSANWRTGSDGYTF
abundance: few; v_gene: TRBV20-1; d_gene: TRBD1; j_gene: TRBJ2-6; CDR3nt: TGCAGTGCTAGAGTTACAGGGGTTAGCTCTGGGGCCAACGTCCTGACTTTC; CDR3aa: CSARVTGVSSGANVLTF
abundance: -; v_gene: TRBV6-5; d_gene: TRBD1; j_gene: TRBJ1-2; CDR3nt: TGTGCCAGCAGTTTCCGTGGGACAGGGAGGACCTATCCGTCCTTC; CDR3aa: CASSFRGTGRTYPSF
abundance: few; v_gene: TRBV20-1; d_gene: -; j_gene: TRBJ2-4; CDR3nt: TGCGGGCGGAGAGGGGCCCCCAAAAACATTCAGTACTTC; CDR3aa: CGRRGAPKNIQYF
abundance: many; v_gene: TRBV10-3; d_gene: TRBD1; j_gene: TRBJ2-7; CDR3nt: TGTGCCATCAGTGAGACCGTTCGGGGCGGGACAGGAGAACACGAGCAGTACTTC; CDR3aa: CAISETVRGGTGEHEQYF
abundance: few; v_gene: TRBV18; d_gene: TRBD1; j_gene: TRBJ2-3; CDR3nt: TGTGCCAGCTCTCCGTTCGAGTCCGGGACAGGGGCGGGAGATACGCAGTATTTT; CDR3aa: CASSPFESGTGAGDTQYF
abundance: many; v_gene: TRBV29-1; d_gene: TRBD1; j_gene: TRBJ1-1; CDR3nt: TGCAGCGTTCGACAGGGCGGGAGCACTGAAGCTTTCTTT; CDR3aa: CSVRQGGSTEAFF
abundance: many; v_gene: TRBV20-1; d_gene: TRBD1; j_gene: TRBJ1-5; CDR3nt: TGCAGTGCTGAGTACACCGGGACAGGGTTTCGGAATCAGCCCCAGCATTTT; CDR3aa: CSAEYTGTGFRNQPQHF
abundance: few; v_gene: TRBV15; d_gene: -; j_gene: TRBJ2-6; CDR3nt: TGTGCCACCAGCACATTAAGGGCCAACGTCCTGACTTTC; CDR3aa: CATSTLRANVLTF
abundance: many; v_gene: TRBV2; d_gene: -; j_gene: TRBJ2-1; CDR3nt: TGTGCCAGCAGTGATGAGGGGTTGGAGAACGATGAGCAGTTCTTC; CDR3aa: CASSDEGLENDEQFF
abundance: -; v_gene: TRBV28; d_gene: TRBD2; j_gene: TRBJ2-3; CDR3nt: TGTGCCAGCAGTTGGAACCCTAGCGGGGGGGCCGTAGATACGCAGTATTTT; CDR3aa: CASSWNPSGGAVDTQYF
abundance: many; v_gene: TRBV7-9; d_gene: -; j_gene: TRBJ2-3; CDR3nt: TGTGCCAGCACTCTTAACACAGATACGCAGTATTTT; CDR3aa: CASTLNTDTQYF
abundance: many; v_gene: TRBV2; d_gene: TRBD1; j_gene: TRBJ1-3; CDR3nt: TGTGCCAGCAGTGAAATCGGGGCTACAGGGGGCAGGGGAAACACCATATATTTT; CDR3aa: CASSEIGATGGRGNTIYF
abundance: many; v_gene: TRBV20-1; d_gene: -; j_gene: TRBJ2-7; CDR3nt: TGCAGTGCACCCGGGACAATCGACGAGCAGTACTTC; CDR3aa: CSAPGTIDEQYF
abundance: many; v_gene: TRBV6-1; d_gene: -; j_gene: TRBJ2-7; CDR3nt: TGTGCCAGCAGCCCCTCTCTAGGAGGGAGCTACGAGCAGTACTTC; CDR3aa: CASSPSLGGSYEQYF
abundance: many; v_gene: TRBV20-1; d_gene: -; j_gene: TRBJ2-7; CDR3nt: TGCAGTACAGGACAGGGAGGGAACGAGCAGTACTTC; CDR3aa: CSTGQGGNEQYF
abundance: many; v_gene: TRBV27; d_gene: -; j_gene: TRBJ1-1; CDR3nt: TGTGCCAGCAGTTTACCCCCAGGAGGGCCGAACACTGAAGCTTTCTTT; CDR3aa: CASSLPPGGPNTEAFF
abundance: many; v_gene: TRBV20-1; d_gene: -; j_gene: TRBJ2-7; CDR3nt: TGCAGTGCTGACGGGGGGGGACAGGGAAGCTCCTACGAGCAGTACTTC; CDR3aa: CSADGGGQGSSYEQYF
abundance: many; v_gene: TRBV28; d_gene: TRBD2; j_gene: TRBJ2-2; CDR3nt: TGTGCCAGCTCCGAGAGGCTAGCGGTTAACACCGGGGAGCTGTTTTTT; CDR3aa: CASSERLAVNTGELFF
abundance: many; v_gene: TRBV12-3/TRBV12-4; d_gene: -; j_gene: TRBJ1-1; CDR3nt: TGTGCCAGCAGTTTAGTGGGCCAGGGCTTGGCTTTCTTT; CDR3aa: CASSLVGQGLAFF
abundance: many; v_gene: TRBV7-2; d_gene: TRBD1; j_gene: TRBJ2-1; CDR3nt: TGTGCCAGCAGCTGGTGGACAGGGGGCGGTAATGAGCAGTTCTTC; CDR3aa: CASSWWTGGGNEQFF
abundance: many; v_gene: TRBV28; d_gene: -; j_gene: TRBJ2-2; CDR3nt: TGTGCCAGCAGTTCCGCGGGCCAGCCCACCGGGGAGCTGTTTTTT; CDR3aa: CASSSAGQPTGELFF
abundance: many; v_gene: TRBV11-2; d_gene: -; j_gene: TRBJ2-7; CDR3nt: TGTGCCAGCAGCTATGATATCGGGGTAAGCTCCTACGAGCAGTACTTC; CDR3aa: CASSYDIGVSSYEQYF
abundance: many; v_gene: TRBV3-1; d_gene: TRBD1; j_gene: TRBJ2-7; CDR3nt: TGTGCCAGCCAGTGGGGGACAGGGTCCTACGAGCAGTACTTC; CDR3aa: CASQWGTGSYEQYF
abundance: many; v_gene: TRBV7-2; d_gene: TRBD1; j_gene: TRBJ1-3; CDR3nt: TGTGCCAGCAGCTCGACAGGGTGGATTTCAGGAAACACCATATATTTT; CDR3aa: CASSSTGWISGNTIYF
abundance: many; v_gene: TRBV20-1; d_gene: TRBD1; j_gene: TRBJ1-6; CDR3nt: TGCAGTGCTAGGCGGGGGACAGCCGGTGGAGGTTCACCCCTCCACTTT; CDR3aa: CSARRGTAGGGSPLHF
abundance: many; v_gene: TRBV7-9; d_gene: -; j_gene: TRBJ2-5; CDR3nt: TGTGCCAGCAGCTTACTCGCGCCGGGACACTTAAGGGTACAAGAGACCCAGTACTTC; CDR3aa: CASSLLAPGHLRVQETQYF
abundance: many; v_gene: TRBV12-3/TRBV12-4; d_gene: TRBD1; j_gene: TRBJ2-1; CDR3nt: TGTGCCAGCAGTTCGCCCGACTTCAGGGGGCTTATGGAGCAGTTCTTC; CDR3aa: CASSSPDFRGLMEQFF
abundance: many; v_gene: TRBV29-1; d_gene: -; j_gene: TRBJ2-7; CDR3nt: TGCAGCGTTGAAGATCCTGCGACAGAGGGCTACGAGCAGTACTTC; CDR3aa: CSVEDPATEGYEQYF
abundance: few; v_gene: TRBV6-1; d_gene: -; j_gene: TRBJ1-1; CDR3nt: TGTGCCAGCAGCCCTGGTCGAGCAACTGAAGCTTTCTTT; CDR3aa: CASSPGRATEAFF
abundance: many; v_gene: TRBV7-9; d_gene: TRBD1; j_gene: TRBJ1-4; CDR3nt: TGTGCCAGCAGCCGCGGGGACAGGATCCATGAAAAACTGTTTTTT; CDR3aa: CASSRGDRIHEKLFF
abundance: many; v_gene: TRBV6-1; d_gene: TRBD2; j_gene: TRBJ2-1; CDR3nt: TGTGCCAGCAGTGAAGCGATCGTAGCGGGAGGTTTTGGTTTGAATGAGCAGTTCTTC; CDR3aa: CASSEAIVAGGFGLNEQFF
abundance: few; v_gene: TRBV9; d_gene: -; j_gene: TRBJ1-1; CDR3nt: TGTGCCAGCAGCGTAGAGGAGGGGGACACTGGAGCTTTCTTT; CDR3aa: CASSVEEGDTGAFF
abundance: -; v_gene: TRBV7-3; d_gene: TRBD2; j_gene: TRBJ2-2; CDR3nt: TGTGCCAGCAGCTTCTGGCGGGAGGGCACCGGGGAGCTGTTTTTT; CDR3aa: CASSFWREGTGELFF